Described below is a single T cell receptor (beta chain) sequence and its context. This sample is part of a study of blood T cell repertoires in COVID-19. About the research overall: Whether acute or convalescent, the COVID-19 samples came from the United States, Italy and Spain. PBMCs, B-cell-depleted T cells, or T cells were the source of the cDNA or gDNA that made up the material.

Trimming shortened V by 6 bases and J by 3 bases, and 12 bases separated the two germline ends. The CDR3 runs 14 residues. Germline assignment: CDR1 KGHDR and CDR2 SFDVKD. Libraries were prepared by immunoSEQ multiplex PCR; TCRdb keeps only in-frame clonotypes and omits some of them. This sample has approximately 110,000 clones, with roughly 81% found just once. The sequenced sample was peripheral blood. The chain combines TRBV24-1 with TRBJ2-3; weak D call: TRBD1 (5 bases). This sequence was found in a man in his forties or fifties with acute or convalescent COVID-19. The CDR3 loop is CATSRAQGTDTQYF. CDR3 in DNA: TGTGCCACCAGTAGAGCCCAGGGAACAGATACGCAGTATTTT.